Following are 30 T cell receptor beta chains from one sample sequenced in a study of CD8 T cells in Susac syndrome. When the RNA was reverse transcribed, random hexamers were used with an input of 0.5 to 1 ug. TCRdb analysed the immunoSEQ multiplex PCR reads with MiXCR anew, one entry per CDR3 protein. The sample holds about 400,000 distinct CDR3 sequences, 75% to 90% seen once. Sequenced material: CD8+ T cells from PBMCs. The receptor set was obtained from a human donor with multiple sclerosis.

The V gene is TRBV7-7, the J gene TRBJ2-5; D might be TRBD1 (5 bases). Germline CDR1 SSHAT, CDR2 FNYEAQ (reference sequence). The V and J ends lost 3 bases and 5 bases respectively, with 10 bases between them. The CDR3 loop spans 13 amino acids. The CDR3: CASSLGRAETQYF. CDR3 DNA: TGTGCCAGCAGCTTGGGCAGGGCGGAGACCCAGTACTTC.

The DNA of the CDR3 is TGCGCCAGCAGCCAAGAAGGGATTGGACAGGGAGCCTACAATGAGCAGTTCTTC. Protein sequence: CASSQEGIGQGAYNEQFF. The chain joins TRBV4-1 to TRBJ2-1; 8 nucleotides match TRBD1. Trimming at V came to 0 bases and at J to 2 bases, leaving 9 bases not matched to a gene. Germline V gene lookup returns CDR1 MGHRA and CDR2 YSYEKL. This CDR3 is built from 18 residues.

The rearrangement uses TRBV15 and TRBJ1-2, with D perhaps matching TRBD1 (6 bases). Germline values: CDR1 LNHNV, CDR2 YYDKDF (reference sequence). CDR3 length: 15 residues. Trimming cost V 5 bases and J 0 bases, with 13 bases left between them. The CDR3 region has the DNA TGTGCCACCAGCTTCGGGACATCCGCTAACTATGGCTACACCTTC. Amino acids: CATSFGTSANYGYTF.

The CDR3 here is CASSFSGANTEAFF. CDR3 DNA sequence: TGTGCCAGCAGCTTTTCAGGAGCTAACACTGAAGCTTTCTTT. The chain carries TRBV13 and TRBJ1-1; no clear D. Germline loops: CDR1 PRHDT, CDR2 FYEKMQ (reference sequence). Trimming took off 3 bases at V and 2 bases at J, with 10 bases between the two ends. The CDR3 length is 14 residues.

The rearrangement joins TRBV27 to TRBJ1-2; 9 bases line up with TRBD1. Trimming took 6 bases from V and 6 from J; bases not matched to a gene: 17. CDR1 and CDR2 from the germline V gene are MNHEY and SMNVEV (reference sequence). The CDR3 is made up of 17 amino acids. CDR3 region: CASSLIVVVGTGNGYTF. The CDR3 nucleotides read TGTGCCAGCAGCCTTATCGTTGTGGTAGGGACAGGGAATGGCTACACCTTC.

The chain recombines TRBV6-6 with TRBJ2-7; D gene unclear. V was trimmed by 2 bases and J by 6 bases, leaving 8 bases between them. The CDR3 consists of 12 residues. The germline gives CDR1 MNHNY, CDR2 SVGAGI (reference sequence). This CDR3 is CASSYGVTEQYF. The CDR3 DNA follows: TGTGCCAGCAGTTACGGCGTGACCGAGCAGTACTTC.

V is TRBV29-1 and J is TRBJ2-7; TRBD2 matches 9 bases. V dropped 1 base and J dropped 4; count of bases not matched to a gene: 5. Germline CDR1 is SQVTM and CDR2 is ANQGSEA. The CDR3 extends over 14 amino acids. The CDR3: CSVEGGGAGYEQYF. CDR3 nucleotide sequence: TGCAGCGTTGAAGGCGGGGGGGCTGGTTACGAGCAGTACTTC.

The chain employs TRBV19 and TRBJ1-5, with no clear D. CDR3 size: 17 residues. The germline V and J ends were trimmed by 7 bases and 0 bases, with 19 bases remaining between them. Germline V gene sequence: CDR1 LNHDA, CDR2 SQIVND (reference sequence). CDR3: CASNSPLGPSSNQPQHF. CDR3 nucleotide sequence: TGTGCCAGTAATTCCCCCTTAGGGCCGAGTAGCAATCAGCCCCAGCATTTT.

This rearrangement joins TRBV29-1 to TRBJ2-7; 7 bases fit TRBD2. Germline CDR1 and CDR2: SQVTM and ANQGSEA. CDR3 length: 13 residues. The V and J ends lost 6 bases and 1 base, in that order; junction bases with no gene match: 6. DNA of the CDR3: TGCAGCGTGTCTAGCGGACCTTCCTACGAGCAGTACTTC. Encoded protein: CSVSSGPSYEQYF.

CDR3 sequence (DNA): TGTGCCAGCAGTTTACGGGGGGGCTACAATGAGCAGTTCTTC. Translated, it gives CASSLRGGYNEQFF. This chain joins TRBV27 and TRBJ2-1, with 8 bases aligning to TRBD2. Germline lookup yields CDR1 MNHEY and CDR2 SMNVEV (reference sequence). V lost 2 bases, J lost 3 bases, and 0 bases stayed unmatched. The length of the CDR3 is 14 residues.

The J gene is TRBJ2-4, the V gene TRBV5-1; D not certain. This CDR3 spans 16 amino acids. Trimming stripped 2 bases from V and 0 bases from J, with 12 bases between. CDR1 SGHRS and CDR2 YFSETQ come from the germline V gene. The CDR3 DNA is TGCGCCAGCAGCTTTAACAGCCCGATAGCCAAAAACATTCAGTACTTC. It encodes CASSFNSPIAKNIQYF.

This clonotype came up once. The CDR3 DNA reads TGTGCCTGGAGTGTTCCCCCCCGGGAGGAGGGCTATGGCTACACCTTC. Protein: CAWSVPPREEGYGYTF. The chain has TRBV30 and TRBJ1-2; D is ambiguous. CDR3 size: 16 residues. Trimming stripped 0 bases from V and 4 bases from J, with 18 bases between. Germline assignment: CDR1 GTSNPN and CDR2 SVGIG (reference sequence).

The CDR3 loop is CASSQGWDPDTQYF. In DNA form, the CDR3 reads TGCGCCAGCAGCCAAGGTTGGGACCCAGATACGCAGTATTTT. The rearrangement uses TRBV4-1 and TRBJ2-3; possibly TRBD1 or TRBD2 for D (5 bases each). V lost 1 base and J 4 bases, leaving 9 bases between the germline ends. The CDR3 spans 14 residues. Germline loops: CDR1 MGHRA, CDR2 YSYEKL.

The chain uses TRBV3-1 and TRBJ2-1, with 8 positions matching TRBD1. The V and J ends lost 2 bases and 8 bases, in that order; junction bases with no gene match: 11. This CDR3 contains 16 residues. Germline CDR1 and CDR2: LGHDT and YNNKEL (reference sequence). CDR3: CASSQFDRGFGDEQFF. CDR3 in DNA: TGTGCCAGCAGCCAATTTGACAGGGGCTTTGGCGATGAGCAGTTCTTC.

The CDR3 sequence: CSARGIGDWPYEQYF. CDR3 bases: TGCAGTGCTAGAGGAATCGGGGACTGGCCATACGAGCAGTACTTC. The gene calls are TRBV20-1 and TRBJ2-7, with TRBD2 as a possible D gene (6 bases). The V and J ends lost 1 base and 4 bases respectively, with 17 bases between them. Germline V CDR1 and CDR2: DFQATT, SNEGSKA (reference sequence). The CDR3 loop spans 15 amino acids.

The chain is built from TRBV2 and TRBJ1-3; unclear D gene. Germline-derived CDR1 and CDR2 are SNHLY and FYNNEI. The length of the CDR3 is 13 residues. The V end was cut by 2 bases, the J end by 2 bases, with 4 bases between. This CDR3 is CASSEPTGNTIYF. The CDR3 coding sequence is TGTGCCAGCAGTGAACCCACTGGAAACACCATATATTTT.

This chain connects TRBV30 to TRBJ2-7, with 8 bases that match TRBD1. V was pared by 3 bases and J by 0 bases, with 1 base of the junction left unmatched. Germline CDR1 reads GTSNPN; CDR2 reads SVGIG (reference sequence). The CDR3 runs to 13 residues. CDR3 nucleotides: TGTGCCTGGAGCGGGACAGGCTCCTACGAGCAGTACTTC. Translation: CAWSGTGSYEQYF.

This rearrangement joins TRBV12-3 or TRBV12-4 to TRBJ2-7; either TRBD1 or TRBD2 may fit D (6 bases each). The CDR3 runs to 15 residues. The germline V and J ends were trimmed by 5 bases and 5 bases, with 19 bases remaining between them. Here the CDR3 DNA reads TGTGCCAGCAGTCCCGTGGGGGGCAACGGAAACGAGCAGTACTTC. This gives the protein CASSPVGGNGNEQYF.

This clonotype was seen only once. This CDR3 is CASSDWPRSYEQYF. CDR3 DNA sequence: TGCGCCAGCAGTGACTGGCCCCGATCCTACGAGCAGTACTTC. The chain combines TRBV10-1 with TRBJ2-7, with D uncertain. V was pared by 3 bases and J by 1 base, with 10 bases between. In germline, CDR1 is WNHNN, CDR2 SYGVQD (reference sequence). This CDR3 is built from 14 residues.

This clonotype came up once. The chain uses TRBV27 and TRBJ2-3; the match to TRBD2 covers 7 bases. Trimming at V came to 5 bases and at J to 3 bases, leaving 8 bases not matched to a gene. The germline gives CDR1 MNHEY, CDR2 SMNVEV (reference sequence). The CDR3 has 15 residues. In nucleotides, the CDR3 is TGTGCCAGCAGTGCGACTAGCATATGGACAGATACGCAGTATTTT. Amino acid sequence: CASSATSIWTDTQYF.

The rearrangement joins TRBV29-1 to TRBJ1-2; a possible D gene is TRBD1 (5 bases). V gave up 6 bases and J gave up 4 bases, with 12 bases separating them. This CDR3 is built from 12 residues. From germline, CDR1 is SQVTM and CDR2 ANQGSEA. This CDR3 reads CSVRDGSYGYTF. Written as DNA, the CDR3 is TGCAGCGTCCGGGACGGGAGCTATGGCTACACCTTC. Full variable domain (outside the CDR3, taken from reference TRBV29-1 and TRBJ1-2): SAVISQKPSRDICQRGTSLTIQCQVDSQVTMMFWYRQQPGQSLTLIATANQGSEATYESGFVIDKFPISRPNLTFSTLTVSNMSPEDSSIYLCSVRDGSYGYTFGSGTRLTVV.

The chain combines TRBV12-3 or TRBV12-4 with TRBJ1-5; possible D gene TRBD1, 5 bases. This CDR3 spans 15 amino acids. V was pared by 5 bases and J by 1 base, with 12 bases between. As DNA, the CDR3 is TGTGCCAGCAGTGGGGCCGTGGAGAGCAATCAGCCCCAGCATTTT. It encodes CASSGAVESNQPQHF.

The gene calls are TRBV23-1 and TRBJ2-1; D remains unclear. TRBV23-1 is given ORF status, its function remaining uncertain. V shed 7 bases and J shed 0 bases, with 7 bases lying between them. CDR3 length equals 13 residues. CDR3 nucleotides: TGCGCCAGCACGTTACACTCCTACAATGAGCAGTTCTTC. It codes for CASTLHSYNEQFF.

As regards this clonotype: Since no conserved phenylalanine or tryptophan closes the CDR3, a read error is the likely cause. The gene calls are TRBV6-6 and TRBJ1-1; D is undetermined. Germline CDR1 and CDR2: MNHNY and SVGAGI (reference sequence). Trimming cost V 2 bases and J 0 bases, with 10 bases left between them. This CDR3 is built from 15 residues. CDR3 sequence reads: CASSYPSPMNTEAFL. Here the CDR3 DNA reads TGTGCCAGCAGTTACCCGTCCCCTATGAACACTGAAGCTTTCCTT.

This chain joins TRBV12-3 or TRBV12-4 and TRBJ2-3; no reliable D call. The CDR3 is made up of 12 amino acids. With 6 bases removed from V and 2 bases from J, the gap between germline ends came to 6 bases. The CDR3 protein is CASSLITDTQYF. The CDR3 DNA sequence: TGTGCCAGCAGCTTAATCACAGATACGCAGTATTTT.

The V call is TRBV6-1, the J call TRBJ1-6; TRBD1 might be the D (6 bases). CDR3 length: 17 amino acids. The ends were cut back, 5 bases at V and 4 bases at J, with 18 bases in the middle. The germline V gene encodes CDR1 MNHNS and CDR2 SASEGT. The CDR3 nucleotides read TGTGCCAGCAGTCCAGGGGACGAAAATGAGTATAATTCACCCCTCCACTTT. It is translated as CASSPGDENEYNSPLHF.

This clonotype was detected many times. V is TRBV27 and J is TRBJ2-5, with D possibly matching TRBD1 (6 bases). Germline CDR1 MNHEY, CDR2 SMNVEV (reference sequence). CDR3 size: 13 residues. V lost 5 bases and J 2 bases, leaving 9 bases between the germline ends. The CDR3 sequence is CASSPQGQETQYF. Here the CDR3 DNA reads TGTGCCAGCAGTCCACAGGGTCAAGAGACCCAGTACTTC.

The chain has TRBV29-1 and TRBJ2-1, with 9 bases matching TRBD2. V trimming: 8 bases; J trimming: 1 base; junction bases outside the gene matches: 6. The CDR3 length is 14 residues. Per germline, CDR1 SQVTM and CDR2 ANQGSEA. In nucleotides, the CDR3 is TGCAGCTTGTATAGCGGGAGATCCTACAATGAGCAGTTCTTC. This gives the protein CSLYSGRSYNEQFF.

The rearrangement uses TRBV4-1 and TRBJ2-5, with D possibly TRBD1 on 6 matching bases. The CDR3 has 15 amino acids. The ends were cut back, 1 base at V and 5 bases at J, with 14 bases in the middle. Germline CDR1 MGHRA, CDR2 YSYEKL. CDR3 sequence reads: CASSQGVGGEETQYF. CDR3 coding DNA: TGCGCCAGCAGCCAAGGTGTAGGGGGAGAGGAGACCCAGTACTTC.

The rearrangement uses TRBV4-1 and TRBJ1-5; tentatively, D is TRBD1 (6 bases). Trimming removed 5 bases at V and 0 bases at J, with 11 bases between. The CDR3 consists of 15 residues. Germline-derived CDR1 and CDR2 are MGHRA and YSYEKL. CDR3 amino acids: CASSEDRHSNQPQHF. For the CDR3, the DNA is TGCGCCAGCAGCGAGGACAGACATAGCAATCAGCCCCAGCATTTT.